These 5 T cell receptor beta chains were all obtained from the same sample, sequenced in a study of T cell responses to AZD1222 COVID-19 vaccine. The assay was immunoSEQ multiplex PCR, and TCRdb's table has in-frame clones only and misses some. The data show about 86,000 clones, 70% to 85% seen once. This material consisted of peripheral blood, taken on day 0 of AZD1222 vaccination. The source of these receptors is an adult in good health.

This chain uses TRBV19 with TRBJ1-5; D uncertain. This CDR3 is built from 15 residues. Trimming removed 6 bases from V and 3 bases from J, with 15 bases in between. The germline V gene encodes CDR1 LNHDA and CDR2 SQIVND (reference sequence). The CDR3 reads CASRTNLHINQPQHF. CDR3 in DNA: TGTGCCAGTAGAACAAATTTACACATCAATCAGCCCCAGCATTTT.

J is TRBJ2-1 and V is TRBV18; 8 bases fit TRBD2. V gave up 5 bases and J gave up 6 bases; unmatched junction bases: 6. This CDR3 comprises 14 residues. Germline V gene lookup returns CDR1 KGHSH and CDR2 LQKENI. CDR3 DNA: TGTGCCAGCTCAACCCTAGCGGGCCCCAATGAGCAGTTCTTC. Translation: CASSTLAGPNEQFF.

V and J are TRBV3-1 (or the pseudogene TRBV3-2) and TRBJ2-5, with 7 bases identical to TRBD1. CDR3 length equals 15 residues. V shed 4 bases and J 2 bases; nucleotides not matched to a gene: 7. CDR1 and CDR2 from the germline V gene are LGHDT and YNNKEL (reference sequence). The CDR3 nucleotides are TGTGCCAGCAGCCGTCCACGACAGGGTCAAGAGACCCAGTACTTC. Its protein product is CASSRPRQGQETQYF.

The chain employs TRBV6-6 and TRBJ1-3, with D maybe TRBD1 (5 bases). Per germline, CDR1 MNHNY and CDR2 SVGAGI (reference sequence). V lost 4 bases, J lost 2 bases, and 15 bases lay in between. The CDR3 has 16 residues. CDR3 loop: CASSLYRDPPGNTIYF. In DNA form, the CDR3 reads TGTGCCAGCAGTTTGTACCGGGACCCACCTGGAAACACCATATATTTT.

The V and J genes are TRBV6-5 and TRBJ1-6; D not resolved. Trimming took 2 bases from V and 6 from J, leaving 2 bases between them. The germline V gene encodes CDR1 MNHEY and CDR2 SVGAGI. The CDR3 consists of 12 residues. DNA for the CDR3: TGTGCCAGCAGTTACCTTAATTCACCCCTCCACTTT. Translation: CASSYLNSPLHF.